This record looks at one TCR beta chain sequence and its context. Its antigen remains unknown. One junction end does not reproduce the germline sequence, and a read error may be involved. This specimen comes from a study of cytomegalovirus exposure and HLA in healthy donors. Study information: As an earlier analysis found, about 190 million T cells yielded around 110 million unique TCR beta sequences.

Notes on the study in general: Immune exposure information comprised only CMV serostatus. Despite most TCR sequences being rare, some public TCRs occurred in many donors.

The CDR3 covers 16 residues. Germline assignment: CDR1 SSHAT and CDR2 FNYEAQ (reference sequence). Donors in the study were healthy people who gave bone marrow. The PCR contained 60 Vbeta and 13 Jbeta primers. TCRdb keeps only in-frame clones here, not all; method: immunoSEQ multiplex PCR. The data hold hundreds of thousands of clones, with about 80% observed a single time. The V and J genes are TRBV7-7 and TRBJ2-5; 13 nucleotides align to TRBD2. This clonotype was sampled from a woman in her thirties or forties in good health and CMV-seronegative. Sample: PBMCs. The CDR3 protein is CASSSELAGGRETQYF. The DNA of the CDR3 is TGTGCTAGCAGCTCGGAACTAGCGGGGGGGCGAGAGACCCAGTACTTC.